A selection of T cell receptor beta chains follows, all from one sample in a study of tumor-infiltrating lymphocytes in glioblastoma multiforme. One entry per CDR3 protein, called by TCRdb with MiXCR from the multiplex PCR reads. The sample records about 10,000 distinct CDR3 sequences, 66% being singletons. The sample comprised brain tumor tissue. The source is a male donor with glioblastoma. The CDR3 runs from the conserved cysteine through the conserved F or W. Fields, in order: D gene, V gene, CDR3 length, CDR3 protein. A D gene is named only where the DNA matches it firmly.

D: TRBD2; V: TRBV10-2; length: 13; CDR3: CASSRDYTDTQYF
D: -; V: TRBV11-2; length: 14; CDR3: CASSRPSGANVLTF
D: -; V: TRBV10-3; length: 13; CDR3: CVISEDKGNIQYF
D: -; V: TRBV6-5; length: 13; CDR3: CAAQRGPNTEAFF
D: TRBD2; V: TRBV20-1; length: 14; CDR3: CSASAGTSTDTQYF
D: -; V: TRBV4-1; length: 15; CDR3: CASSQDKLSTDTQYF
D: -; V: TRBV20-1; length: 13; CDR3: CSARDSTGAEAFF
D: -; V: TRBV12-3/TRBV12-4; length: 13; CDR3: CASSHPERPLQYF
D: TRBD1; V: TRBV11-1; length: 14; CDR3: CASGLEEWDSKASF
D: -; V: TRBV20-1; length: 12; CDR3: CSAARPNTGYTF
D: TRBD1; V: TRBV11-1; length: 12; CDR3: CAGRGQGREQYF
D: -; V: TRBV6-1; length: 16; CDR3: CASSFLPGDSNQPQHF
D: -; V: TRBV4-1; length: 16; CDR3: CTSSQDRYMGNFGYTF
D: TRBD1; V: TRBV29-1; length: 14; CDR3: CSVAGTGNTGELFF
D: -; V: TRBV5-1; length: 13; CDR3: CASSPGHDNEAFF
D: -; V: TRBV10-3; length: 12; CDR3: CAIMTALGEQYF
D: -; V: TRBV4-1; length: 15; CDR3: CASSHPNSGEDMRYF
D: TRBD2; V: TRBV20-1; length: 13; CDR3: CSAAEREPYEQYF
D: TRBD2; V: TRBV11-2; length: 17; CDR3: CASSSTSGRISIGVLFF
D: -; V: TRBV5-4; length: 15; CDR3: CASSLFQEATDTQYF
D: TRBD1; V: TRBV7-9; length: 13; CDR3: CASSRDSQQPQHF
D: TRBD1; V: TRBV10-3; length: 15; CDR3: CAIKGQGANTGELFF
D: TRBD1; V: TRBV6-6; length: 14; CDR3: CASSAGQGLGGYTF
D: -; V: TRBV12-3/TRBV12-4; length: 13; CDR3: CASTYKGADTQYF
D: -; V: TRBV11-3; length: 15; CDR3: CASSSGRLAKNIQYF